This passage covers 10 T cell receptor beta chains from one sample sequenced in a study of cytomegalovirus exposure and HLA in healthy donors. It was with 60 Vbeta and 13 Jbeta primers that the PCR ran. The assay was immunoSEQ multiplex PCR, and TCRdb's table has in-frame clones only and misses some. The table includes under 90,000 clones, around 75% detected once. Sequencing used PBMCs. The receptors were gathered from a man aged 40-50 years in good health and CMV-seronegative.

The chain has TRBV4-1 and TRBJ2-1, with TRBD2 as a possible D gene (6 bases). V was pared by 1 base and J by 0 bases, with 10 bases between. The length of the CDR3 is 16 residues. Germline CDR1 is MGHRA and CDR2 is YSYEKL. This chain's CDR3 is CASSQAGLASYNEQFF. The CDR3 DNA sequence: TGCGCCAGCAGCCAAGCGGGACTTGCCTCCTACAATGAGCAGTTCTTC.

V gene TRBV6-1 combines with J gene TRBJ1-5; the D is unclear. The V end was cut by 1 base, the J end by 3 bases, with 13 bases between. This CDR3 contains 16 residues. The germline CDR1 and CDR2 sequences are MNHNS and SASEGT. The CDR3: CASSEGVGQINQPQHF. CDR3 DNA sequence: TGTGCCAGCAGTGAAGGGGTTGGGCAGATCAATCAGCCCCAGCATTTT.

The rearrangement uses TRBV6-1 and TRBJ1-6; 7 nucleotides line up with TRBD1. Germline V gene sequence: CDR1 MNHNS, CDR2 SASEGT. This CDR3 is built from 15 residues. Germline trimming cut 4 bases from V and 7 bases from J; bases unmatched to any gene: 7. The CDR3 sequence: CASSGVRGQNSPLHF. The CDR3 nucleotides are TGTGCCAGCAGTGGGGTCAGGGGACAGAATTCACCCCTCCACTTT.

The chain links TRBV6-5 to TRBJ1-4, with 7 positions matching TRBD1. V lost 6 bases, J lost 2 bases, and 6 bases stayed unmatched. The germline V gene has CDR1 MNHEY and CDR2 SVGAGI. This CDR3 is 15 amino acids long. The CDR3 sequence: CASRPQQGTNEKLFF. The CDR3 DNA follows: TGTGCCAGCAGGCCCCAACAGGGGACTAATGAAAAACTGTTTTTT.

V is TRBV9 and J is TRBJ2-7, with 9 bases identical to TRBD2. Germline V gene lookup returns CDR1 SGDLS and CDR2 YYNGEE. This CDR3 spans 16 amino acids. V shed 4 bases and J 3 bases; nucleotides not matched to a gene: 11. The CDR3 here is CASSPGGSGSYYEQYF. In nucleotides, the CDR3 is TGTGCCAGCAGCCCCGGGGGTAGCGGGAGTTACTACGAGCAGTACTTC.

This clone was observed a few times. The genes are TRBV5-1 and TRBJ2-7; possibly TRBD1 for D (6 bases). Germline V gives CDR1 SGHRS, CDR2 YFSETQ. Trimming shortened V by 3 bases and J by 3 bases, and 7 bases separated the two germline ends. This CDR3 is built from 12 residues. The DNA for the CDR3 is TGCGCCAGCAGCTGGGACAACTACGAGCAGTACTTC. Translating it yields CASSWDNYEQYF.

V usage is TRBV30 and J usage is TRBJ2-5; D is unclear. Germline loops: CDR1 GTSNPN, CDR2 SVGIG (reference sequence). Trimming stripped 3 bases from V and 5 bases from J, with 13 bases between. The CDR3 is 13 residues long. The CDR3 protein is CAWRVAGRETQYF. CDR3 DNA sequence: TGTGCCTGGAGGGTAGCCGGTCGGGAGACCCAGTACTTC.

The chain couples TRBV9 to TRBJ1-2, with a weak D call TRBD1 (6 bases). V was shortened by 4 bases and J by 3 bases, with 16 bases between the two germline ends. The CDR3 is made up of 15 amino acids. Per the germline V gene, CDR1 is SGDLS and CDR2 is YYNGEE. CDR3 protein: CASSPYGGADYGYTF. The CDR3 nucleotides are TGTGCCAGCAGCCCCTACGGGGGGGCGGACTATGGCTACACCTTC.

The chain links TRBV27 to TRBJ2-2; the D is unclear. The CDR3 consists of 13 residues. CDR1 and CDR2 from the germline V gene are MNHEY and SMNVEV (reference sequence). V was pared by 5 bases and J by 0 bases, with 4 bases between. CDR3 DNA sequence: TGTGCCAGCAGTCTCGCGAACACCGGGGAGCTGTTTTTT. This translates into CASSLANTGELFF.

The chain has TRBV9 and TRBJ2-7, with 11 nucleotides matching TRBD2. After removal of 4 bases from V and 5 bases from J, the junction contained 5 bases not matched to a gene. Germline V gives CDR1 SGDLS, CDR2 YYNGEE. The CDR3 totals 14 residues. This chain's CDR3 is CASSTSGGRNEQYF. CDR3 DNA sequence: TGTGCCAGCAGCACTAGCGGGGGCCGCAACGAGCAGTACTTC.